Listed here are 5 T cell receptor beta chains from one sample, sequenced in a study of early T cells in non-severe SARS-CoV-2 infection. TCRdb recomputed calls from the 5' RACE reads with MiXCR, one row per CDR3 protein. The data show approximately 90,000 distinct CDR3 sequences, about 12% seen once. Here the sequenced sample was whole blood, taken at baseline. These receptors were taken from an adult who was a healthcare worker with PCR-confirmed SARS-CoV-2 infection or an uninfected control (not recorded which).

The rearrangement joins TRBV18 to TRBJ2-7; D is undetermined. The CDR3 has 13 amino acids. The V and J ends lost 3 bases and 4 bases respectively, with 10 bases between them. Germline values: CDR1 KGHSH, CDR2 LQKENI. The CDR3 DNA sequence: TGTGCCAGCTCACCTTATGTAGAATACGAGCAGTACTTC. It specifies CASSPYVEYEQYF.

This clonotype has a handful of counts. The genes are TRBV12-3 or TRBV12-4 and TRBJ2-7; the match to TRBD1 covers 7 bases. The CDR3 has 15 residues. V was pared by 6 bases and J by 4 bases, with 12 bases of the junction left unmatched. CDR3 residues: CASSLGQWVIYEQYF. The CDR3 nucleotides are TGTGCCAGCAGCCTGGGACAGTGGGTGATTTACGAGCAGTACTTC.

The gene calls are TRBV20-1 and TRBJ1-2; D perhaps matches TRBD1 (5 bases). Between the trimmed V and J ends, which lost 1 base and 4 bases, there was a span of 10 bases. The CDR3 contains 13 residues. Germline loops: CDR1 DFQATT, CDR2 SNEGSKA (reference sequence). CDR3 residues: CSARVRGGYGYTF. CDR3 nucleotides: TGCAGTGCTAGAGTGAGGGGCGGCTATGGCTACACCTTC.

J is TRBJ2-2 and V is TRBV5-4; no clear D. Germline CDR1 reads SGHNT; CDR2 reads YYREEE (reference sequence). Trimming took 0 bases from V and 0 from J, leaving 12 bases between them. The CDR3 has 17 amino acids. The CDR3 reads CASSLAPPGANTGELFF. CDR3 bases: TGTGCCAGCAGCTTGGCCCCCCCGGGCGCGAACACCGGGGAGCTGTTTTTT.

This chain joins TRBV9 and TRBJ2-2; possibly TRBD1 or TRBD2 for D (5 bases each). The CDR3 extends over 14 amino acids. Deletions cut 4 bases from V and 6 bases from J, with 13 bases between. The V gene's germline CDR1 is SGDLS and CDR2 YYNGEE. The CDR3 region is CASSLGPRSGELFF. CDR3 nucleotide sequence: TGTGCCAGCAGCCTGGGACCCCGTTCCGGGGAGCTGTTTTTT.